This TCR beta chain was recorded in a study of OX40 agonist ivuxolimab in advanced cancers. As for the study in general: Two cutaneous melanoma patients and one hepatocellular carcinoma patient, three in all, had partial responses.

The V gene end was trimmed by 3 bases and the J gene end by 3 bases; junction bases not matched to a gene: 0. Germline loops: CDR1 KGHSH, CDR2 LQKENI. CDR3 size: 13 residues. Clones were read by immunoSEQ multiplex PCR, and TCRdb kept only the in-frame ones, dropping some. This repertoire shows 55,000 to 70,000 clones, roughly 80% found once; its top ten account for approximately 1.2%. In its sample, this clone was seen a few times. Other nucleotide sequences from this sample produce the same CDR3. The genes are TRBV18 and TRBJ1-2; TRBD1 matches 8 bases. The sequence was collected from an adult with an advanced solid tumor such as melanoma, head and neck, liver or kidney cancer. Material: CD4+ or CD8+ T cells sorted from blood, obtained in a trial of the OX40 agonist ivuxolimab. The CDR3 nucleotides read TGTGCCAGCTCACCGGGACAGGACTATGGCTACACCTTC. Protein product: CASSPGQDYGYTF.